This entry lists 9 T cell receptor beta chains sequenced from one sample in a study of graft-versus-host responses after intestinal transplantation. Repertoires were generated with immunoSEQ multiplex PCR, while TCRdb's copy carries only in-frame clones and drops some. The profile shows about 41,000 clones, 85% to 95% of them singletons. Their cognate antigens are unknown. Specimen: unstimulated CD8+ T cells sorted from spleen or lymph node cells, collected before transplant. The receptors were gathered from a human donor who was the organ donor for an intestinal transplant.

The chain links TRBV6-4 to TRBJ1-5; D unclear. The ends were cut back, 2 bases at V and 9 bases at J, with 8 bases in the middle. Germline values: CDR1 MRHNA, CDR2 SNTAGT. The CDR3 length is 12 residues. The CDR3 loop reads CASSDGLGPQHF. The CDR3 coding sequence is TGTGCCAGCAGTGACGGCCTCGGGCCCCAGCATTTT.

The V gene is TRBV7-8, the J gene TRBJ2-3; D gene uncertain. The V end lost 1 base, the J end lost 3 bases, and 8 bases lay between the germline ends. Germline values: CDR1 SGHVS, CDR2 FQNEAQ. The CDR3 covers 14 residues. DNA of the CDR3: TGTGCCAGCAGCTTAGGGGTGGGGACAGATACGCAGTATTTT. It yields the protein CASSLGVGTDTQYF. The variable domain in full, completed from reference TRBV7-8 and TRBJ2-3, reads GAGVSQSPRYKVAKRGQDVALRCDPISGHVSLFWYQQALGQGPEFLTYFQNEAQLDKSGLPSDRFFAERPEGSVSTLKIQRTQQEDSAVYLCASSLGVGTDTQYFGPGTRLTVL.

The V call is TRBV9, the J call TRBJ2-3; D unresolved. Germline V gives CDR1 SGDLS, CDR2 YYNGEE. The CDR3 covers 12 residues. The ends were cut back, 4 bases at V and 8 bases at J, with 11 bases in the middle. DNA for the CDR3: TGTGCCAGCAGCTCATGGTCGACTACGCAGTATTTT. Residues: CASSSWSTTQYF.

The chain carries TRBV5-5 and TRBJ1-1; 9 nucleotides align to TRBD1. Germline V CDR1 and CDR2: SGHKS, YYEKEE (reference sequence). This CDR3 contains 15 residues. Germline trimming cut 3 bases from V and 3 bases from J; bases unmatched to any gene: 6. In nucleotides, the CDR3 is TGTGCCAGCAGCTGGGGGGACAGGGAGGACACTGAAGCTTTCTTT. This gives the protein CASSWGDREDTEAFF.

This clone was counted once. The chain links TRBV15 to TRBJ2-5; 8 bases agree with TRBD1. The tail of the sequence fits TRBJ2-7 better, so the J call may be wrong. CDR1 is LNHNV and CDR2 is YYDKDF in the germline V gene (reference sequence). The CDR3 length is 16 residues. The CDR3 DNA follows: TGTGCCACCAGCAGAGAATGGACAGGGAGCTCCTACGAGCAGTACTTC. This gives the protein CATSREWTGSSYEQYF.

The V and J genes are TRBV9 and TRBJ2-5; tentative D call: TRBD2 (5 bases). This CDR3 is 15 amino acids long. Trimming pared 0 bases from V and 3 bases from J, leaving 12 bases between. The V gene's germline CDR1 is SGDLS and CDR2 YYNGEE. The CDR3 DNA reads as TGTGCCAGCAGCGTAGTTGGGAGCGTGGAAGAGACCCAGTACTTC. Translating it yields CASSVVGSVEETQYF.

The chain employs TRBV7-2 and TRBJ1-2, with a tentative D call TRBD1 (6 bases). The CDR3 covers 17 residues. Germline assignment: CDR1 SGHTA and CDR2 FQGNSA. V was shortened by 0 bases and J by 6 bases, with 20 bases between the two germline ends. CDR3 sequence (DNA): TGTGCCAGCAGCTTAGCGCGGGCGACAGGAACAAGGGATGGCTACACCTTC. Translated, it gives CASSLARATGTRDGYTF.

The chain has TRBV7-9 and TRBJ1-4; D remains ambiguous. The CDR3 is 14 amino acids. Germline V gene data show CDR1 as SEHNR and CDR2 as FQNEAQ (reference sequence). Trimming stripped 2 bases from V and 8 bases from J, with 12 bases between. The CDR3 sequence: CASSLHGSAEKLFF. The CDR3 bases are TGTGCCAGCAGCTTACACGGATCGGCGGAAAAACTGTTTTTT.

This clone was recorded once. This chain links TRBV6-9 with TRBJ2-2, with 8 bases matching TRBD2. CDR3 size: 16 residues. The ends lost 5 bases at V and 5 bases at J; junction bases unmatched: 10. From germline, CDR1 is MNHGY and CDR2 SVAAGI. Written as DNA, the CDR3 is TGTGCCAGCAGTCCCGGACTAGCCTTAAGGACCGGGGAGCTGTTTTTT. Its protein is CASSPGLALRTGELFF.